A single sample is the source of the 18 T cell receptor beta chains below, sequenced in a study of control samples from healthy donors and cancer patients. Sequenced by immunoSEQ multiplex PCR; TCRdb stores in-frame clones only, minus some. The sample contains some 150,000 clones, approximately 93% of which appear only once. The specimen was blood. These TCRs come from a man aged 50-60 years in good health.

This clone came up once. This sequence joins TRBV5-6 and TRBJ1-6; D gene uncertain. Trimming removed 0 bases at V and 8 bases at J, with 6 bases between. Germline lookup yields CDR1 SGHDT and CDR2 YYEEEE. There are 13 residues in the CDR3. The CDR3 DNA is TGTGCCAGCAGCTTGGTGGAAGATTCACCCCTCCACTTT. This encodes CASSLVEDSPLHF.

This chain uses TRBV27 with TRBJ1-5, with D possibly matching TRBD1 (5 bases). The V end was cut by 4 bases, the J end by 4 bases, with 17 bases between. Germline V gives CDR1 MNHEY, CDR2 SMNVEV (reference sequence). The CDR3 has 16 amino acids. The chain's CDR3 is CASSSWRGGPNQPQHF. CDR3 DNA: TGTGCCAGCAGTTCTTGGAGGGGAGGTCCGAATCAGCCCCAGCATTTT.

The gene calls are TRBV5-1 and TRBJ2-5; 11 bases agree with TRBD1. CDR1 is SGHRS and CDR2 is YFSETQ in the germline V gene. V lost 7 bases, J lost 4 bases, and 3 bases stayed unmatched. The CDR3 totals 13 residues. The CDR3 sequence is CASGTGGGETQYF. In DNA, the CDR3 is TGCGCCAGCGGGACAGGGGGAGGAGAGACCCAGTACTTC.

The chain links TRBV10-2 to TRBJ1-4, with D possibly being TRBD1 (5 bases). Trimming left V 3 bases short and J 6 bases short, with 14 bases between. Germline-derived CDR1 and CDR2 are WSHSY and SAAADI. The length of the CDR3 is 15 residues. As DNA, the CDR3 is TGCGCCAGCAGTGACCCGGGACTCCCGGATGAAAAACTGTTTTTT. Amino acids: CASSDPGLPDEKLFF.

The rearrangement uses TRBV5-4 and TRBJ2-2; D is perhaps TRBD2 (5 bases). The CDR3 runs 14 residues. Germline CDR1 reads SGHNT; CDR2 reads YYREEE (reference sequence). Trimming pared 5 bases from V and 3 bases from J, leaving 11 bases between. The CDR3 sequence: CASRTDSYTGELFF. The CDR3 DNA reads as TGTGCCAGCAGAACGGACTCATACACCGGGGAGCTGTTTTTT.

This sequence joins TRBV30 and TRBJ1-2; TRBD1 is a possible D gene (5 bases). V lost 2 bases to trimming and J lost 8 bases, with 18 bases between them. The CDR3 totals 14 residues. Germline-derived CDR1 and CDR2 are GTSNPN and SVGIG (reference sequence). DNA for the CDR3: TGTGCCTGGAGTAATGCGGGGGGATCAGGGGGCTACACCTTC. Residues: CAWSNAGGSGGYTF. The whole variable domain, filled in from reference TRBV30 and TRBJ1-2, reads SQTIHQWPATLVQPVGSPLSLECTVEGTSNPNLYWYRQAAGRGLQLLFYSVGIGQISSEVPQNLSASRPQDRQFILSSKKLLLSDSGFYLCAWSNAGGSGGYTFGSGTRLTVV.

The chain links TRBV10-3 to TRBJ2-1; 8 positions agree with TRBD2. Trimming at V came to 2 bases and at J to 5 bases, leaving 11 bases not matched to a gene. In germline, CDR1 is ENHRY, CDR2 SYGVKD. The CDR3 totals 17 residues. CDR3 sequence: CAISEAKLAAGDNEQFF. The CDR3 nucleotides are TGTGCCATCAGTGAGGCCAAACTAGCGGCAGGAGACAATGAGCAGTTCTTC.

CDR3 loop: CASSFRGGYGYTF. DNA of the CDR3: TGTGCCAGCAGTTTCAGGGGAGGCTATGGCTACACCTTC. The rearrangement links TRBV6-2 or TRBV6-3 to TRBJ1-2; tentatively, D is TRBD1 (6 bases). Germline V gives CDR1 MNHEY, CDR2 SVGEGT. The ends were cut back, 4 bases at V and 4 bases at J, with 10 bases in the middle. CDR3 size: 13 residues.

V usage is TRBV7-2 and J usage is TRBJ2-1; 11 nucleotides align to TRBD2. The CDR3 runs to 14 residues. CDR1 and CDR2 from the germline V gene are SGHTA and FQGNSA. The V gene end was trimmed by 1 base and the J gene end by 15 bases; junction bases not matched to a gene: 8. DNA for the CDR3: TGTGCCAGCAGCTTAGTCTTCGTAGCGGGAGGGGGGTTCTTC. It encodes CASSLVFVAGGGFF.

CDR3 residues: CASSYNPWDNEQFF. For the CDR3, the DNA is TGTGCCAGCAGCTACAACCCCTGGGACAATGAGCAGTTCTTC. V and J are TRBV3-1 (or the pseudogene TRBV3-2) and TRBJ2-1; D ambiguous. There are 14 residues in the CDR3. Germline CDR1 is LGHDT and CDR2 is YNNKEL (reference sequence). With 5 bases removed from V and 5 bases from J, the gap between germline ends came to 13 bases.

The gene calls are TRBV25-1 and TRBJ2-5; TRBD1 aligns across 9 bases. The V gene end was trimmed by 6 bases and the J gene end by 5 bases; junction bases not matched to a gene: 7. Germline V gene sequence: CDR1 MGHDK, CDR2 SYGVNS. This CDR3 has 14 residues. This CDR3 reads CASRGQGYWETQYF. The CDR3 nucleotides are TGTGCCAGCAGAGGACAGGGGTACTGGGAGACCCAGTACTTC.

The chain uses TRBV10-3 and TRBJ2-5; TRBD2 matches at 10 bases. V gave up 0 bases and J gave up 5 bases; unmatched junction bases: 9. This CDR3 contains 17 residues. Germline V gene lookup returns CDR1 ENHRY and CDR2 SYGVKD. CDR3 DNA: TGTGCCATCAGTGAGTCTGAGGTCCTAGCGGGAGTGGAGACCCAGTACTTC. Translated, it gives CAISESEVLAGVETQYF.

This clone was observed once. The V and J genes are TRBV6-5 and TRBJ2-1; the D gene is possibly TRBD1 (5 bases). Trimming took off 5 bases at V and 8 bases at J, with 16 bases between the two ends. The CDR3 sequence is 14 residues long. Germline V gene lookup returns CDR1 MNHEY and CDR2 SVGAGI. CDR3 coding DNA: TGTGCCAGCAGTACCGGGCAGGGCTGGGATGAGCAGTTCTTC. This sequence encodes CASSTGQGWDEQFF.

V is TRBV2 and J is TRBJ1-2, with D maybe TRBD1 (5 bases). CDR1 and CDR2 from the germline V gene are SNHLY and FYNNEI. The CDR3 sequence is 15 residues long. V shed 7 bases and J shed 4 bases, with 19 bases lying between them. The CDR3 loop is CASNPTGDKAYGYTF. The CDR3 bases are TGTGCCAGCAACCCTACGGGGGATAAAGCCTATGGCTACACCTTC.

In DNA form, the CDR3 reads TGCGCCAGCAGCTTGGGGTCAGGGGGCGGATACGAGCAGTACTTC. This sequence encodes CASSLGSGGGYEQYF. The J gene is TRBJ2-7, the V gene TRBV5-1, with 8 nucleotides matching TRBD1. The CDR3 contains 15 residues. J gave up 4 bases and V 0 bases, and 6 bases lay outside the gene matches. Germline V lookup: CDR1 SGHRS, CDR2 YFSETQ.

The chain recombines TRBV7-9 with TRBJ1-2, with a possible D match to TRBD1 (5 bases). Between the trimmed V and J ends, which lost 2 bases and 5 bases, there was a span of 9 bases. In germline, CDR1 is SEHNR, CDR2 FQNEAQ (reference sequence). This CDR3 comprises 13 residues. CDR3 nucleotides: TGTGCCAGCAGCTTACAGGGTTCGTATGGCTACACCTTC. Translated, it gives CASSLQGSYGYTF.

The rearrangement joins TRBV4-1 to TRBJ2-7, with D tentatively TRBD1 or TRBD2 (5 bases each). Trimming stripped 4 bases from V and 0 bases from J, with 10 bases between. Germline CDR1 MGHRA, CDR2 YSYEKL. The CDR3 is 14 amino acids. In DNA, the CDR3 is TGCGCCAGCAGCCCCAGGGACCGCTCCTACGAGCAGTACTTC. As protein: CASSPRDRSYEQYF.

The chain recombines TRBV6-2 or TRBV6-3 with TRBJ1-5; D not resolved. Germline CDR1 and CDR2: MNHEY and SVGEGT. CDR3 length: 14 residues. Trimming took 2 bases from V and 2 from J, leaving 7 bases between them. CDR3 nucleotide sequence: TGTGCCAGCAGTTACAAGGACCGCAATCAGCCCCAGCATTTT. Amino acid sequence: CASSYKDRNQPQHF.